One and the same sample provided the 30 T cell receptor beta chains below, sequenced in a study of blood T cell repertoires in COVID-19. The assay was immunoSEQ multiplex PCR, and TCRdb's table has in-frame clones only and misses some. Among some 120,000 clones listed, around 83% were seen once. The sample was peripheral blood. Receptors were obtained from a man aged 55 to 70 with acute or convalescent COVID-19.

The chain combines TRBV5-1 with TRBJ1-2, with a possible D match to TRBD1 (5 bases). The V gene lost 7 bases and the J gene lost 4 bases, with 14 bases spanning the gap. Germline lookup yields CDR1 SGHRS and CDR2 YFSETQ. This CDR3 comprises 13 residues. The DNA of the CDR3 is TGCGCCAGCCGTCAGTGGGGCGCCTATGGCTACACCTTC. It codes for CASRQWGAYGYTF.

This chain connects TRBV18 to TRBJ1-5; D is unresolved. Germline CDR1 KGHSH, CDR2 LQKENI. CDR3 length equals 13 residues. V was cut by 6 bases and J by 5 bases, with 11 bases left in between. The CDR3 nucleotides read TGTGCCAGCTCCCCCTATCCGGATCAGCCCCAGCATTTT. It codes for CASSPYPDQPQHF.

The J gene is TRBJ1-1, the V gene TRBV11-2, with D perhaps TRBD1 (5 bases). The germline V gene encodes CDR1 SGHAT and CDR2 FQNNGV. The CDR3 is 16 residues long. The V and J ends lost 5 bases and 1 base respectively, with 17 bases between them. The CDR3 sequence: CASSAQVPQRNTEAFF. The CDR3 nucleotides are TGTGCCAGCAGCGCACAGGTCCCCCAGAGGAACACTGAAGCTTTCTTT.

The chain uses TRBV6-5 and TRBJ2-1, with 7 bases lining up with TRBD1. V shed 6 bases, J shed 7 bases, and the junction held 12 bases outside the gene matches. Germline CDR1 reads MNHEY; CDR2 reads SVGAGI. The CDR3 covers 15 residues. CDR3 sequence reads: CASRKTGTWSNEQFF. DNA of the CDR3: TGTGCCAGCAGGAAGACAGGGACATGGTCGAATGAGCAGTTCTTC.

The rearrangement uses TRBV13 and TRBJ2-7; 10 positions agree with TRBD1. Per germline, CDR1 PRHDT and CDR2 FYEKMQ (reference sequence). V lost 5 bases, J lost 1 base, and 5 bases stayed unmatched. This CDR3 is 15 amino acids long. CDR3: CASSHDRGRSYEQYF. DNA for the CDR3: TGTGCCAGCAGCCACGACAGGGGGCGGTCCTACGAGCAGTACTTC.

The rearrangement uses TRBV5-1 and TRBJ2-7; D is perhaps TRBD1 (5 bases). The CDR3 totals 16 residues. Deletions cut 3 bases from V and 3 bases from J, with 19 bases between. Per germline, CDR1 SGHRS and CDR2 YFSETQ. CDR3: CASSSSQGTQLYEQYF. The CDR3 DNA sequence: TGCGCCAGCAGCTCCAGCCAGGGAACACAACTCTACGAGCAGTACTTC.

The chain employs TRBV6-5 and TRBJ2-7; 8 nucleotides line up with TRBD1. This CDR3 has 15 amino acids. The germline gives CDR1 MNHEY, CDR2 SVGAGI. V dropped 6 bases and J dropped 4; count of bases not matched to a gene: 11. This chain's CDR3 is CASRLTGTGDYEQYF. In DNA, the CDR3 is TGTGCCAGCAGGCTAACCGGGACAGGAGATTACGAGCAGTACTTC.

V usage is TRBV27 and J usage is TRBJ2-1; D call uncertain. The CDR3 runs to 14 residues. The V gene's germline CDR1 is MNHEY and CDR2 SMNVEV (reference sequence). The V gene lost 3 bases and the J gene lost 3 bases, with 9 bases spanning the gap. CDR3 in amino acids: CASSFRNFYNEQFF. CDR3 sequence (DNA): TGTGCCAGCAGTTTCCGCAACTTCTACAATGAGCAGTTCTTC.

V usage is TRBV30 and J usage is TRBJ1-4; D unclear. There are 14 residues in the CDR3. Germline V CDR1 and CDR2: GTSNPN, SVGIG (reference sequence). V dropped 6 bases and J dropped 5 bases, with 16 bases sitting between them. The CDR3 DNA reads TGTGCCTGCCCGAAGAGACACCAAAATGAAAAACTGTTTTTT. It encodes CACPKRHQNEKLFF.

The V call is TRBV28, the J call TRBJ1-6; D call uncertain. Per germline, CDR1 MDHEN and CDR2 SYDVKM. The V end was cut by 6 bases, the J end by 7 bases, with 10 bases between. This CDR3 contains 13 residues. The CDR3 nucleotides read TGTGCCAGCAGCGTCGACATAAATTCACCCCTCCACTTT. This gives the protein CASSVDINSPLHF.

This clone is a singleton in its sample. The chain carries TRBV28 and TRBJ2-5; tentative D call: TRBD2 (7 bases). The CDR3 extends over 14 amino acids. Germline values: CDR1 MDHEN, CDR2 SYDVKM. The V gene lost 10 bases and the J gene lost 1 base, with 16 bases spanning the gap. The CDR3 is CATKLGGAQETQYF. In DNA form, the CDR3 reads TGTGCCACCAAGCTAGGGGGGGCCCAAGAGACCCAGTACTTC.

This clone turned up a few times. The chain is built from TRBV7-8 and TRBJ1-2; possibly TRBD1 for D (5 bases). This CDR3 has 15 amino acids. V gave up 1 base and J gave up 4 bases, with 13 bases separating them. Germline CDR1 SGHVS, CDR2 FQNEAQ. CDR3 DNA: TGTGCCAGCAGCTTAGGACAGAATCAAGCCTATGGCTACACCTTC. The encoded protein is CASSLGQNQAYGYTF.

The V and J genes are TRBV18 and TRBJ1-1, with 10 bases fitting TRBD1. CDR3 length equals 14 residues. V shed 4 bases and J 4 bases; nucleotides not matched to a gene: 3. Per the germline V gene, CDR1 is KGHSH and CDR2 is LQKENI. Here the CDR3 DNA reads TGTGCCAGCTCACAGACAGGGGGCGTCACTGAAGCTTTCTTT. It encodes CASSQTGGVTEAFF. Filled out from reference TRBV18 and TRBJ1-1, the complete variable domain reads NAGVMQNPRHLVRRRGQEARLRCSPMKGHSHVYWYRQLPEEGLKFMVYLQKENIIDESGMPKERFSAEFPKEGPSILRIQQVVRGDSAAYFCASSQTGGVTEAFFGQGTRLTVV.

This chain uses TRBV15 with TRBJ2-5, with 9 positions matching TRBD1. Germline values: CDR1 LNHNV, CDR2 YYDKDF (reference sequence). V lost 3 bases and J lost 5; bases outside the gene matches: 7. The CDR3 is 15 residues long. CDR3 protein: CATSREQGAPETQYF. The CDR3 DNA reads as TGTGCCACCAGCAGGGAACAGGGGGCGCCGGAGACCCAGTACTTC. Variable domain in full (rest from reference TRBV15 and TRBJ2-5): DAMVIQNPRYQVTQFGKPVTLSCSQTLNHNVMYWYQQKSSQAPKLLFHYYDKDFNNEADTPDNFQSRRPNTSFCFLDIRSPGLGDTAMYLCATSREQGAPETQYFGPGTRLLVL.

This clone was seen a handful of times. This sequence joins TRBV30 and TRBJ2-1, with TRBD2 matching over 12 bases. The CDR3 covers 15 residues. The germline V gene has CDR1 GTSNPN and CDR2 SVGIG (reference sequence). With 4 bases clipped from V and 5 bases from J, the junction kept 6 bases outside the gene matches. The CDR3 coding sequence is TGTGCCTGGAACCCGGGACTAGCGGGCCACAATGAGCAGTTCTTC. Its translation: CAWNPGLAGHNEQFF.

This clone was seen just once. The V gene is TRBV2, the J gene TRBJ1-2, with TRBD1 as a possible D gene (6 bases). This CDR3 is built from 13 residues. Germline-derived CDR1 and CDR2 are SNHLY and FYNNEI. Trimming removed 1 base at V and 8 bases at J, with 11 bases between. The CDR3 nucleotides are TGTGCCAGCAGTGAAGGGACAGAGCCGGGCTACACCTTC. The encoded protein is CASSEGTEPGYTF.

This chain connects TRBV6-4 to TRBJ2-1; D may be TRBD1 (8 bases). This CDR3 contains 14 residues. Germline assignment: CDR1 MRHNA and CDR2 SNTAGT. Between the trimmed V and J ends, which lost 3 bases and 4 bases, there was a span of 10 bases. In nucleotides, the CDR3 is TGTGCCAGCAGTGAACAGGGGGGGTACAATGAGCAGTTCTTC. Encoded protein: CASSEQGGYNEQFF.

The chain joins TRBV6-6 to TRBJ2-2; possible D gene TRBD1, 5 bases. V dropped 10 bases and J dropped 3 bases, with 9 bases sitting between them. In germline, CDR1 is MNHNY, CDR2 SVGAGI (reference sequence). The CDR3 is 12 residues long. CDR3 sequence (DNA): TGTGCCAACAAAGGGGACACCGGGGAGCTGTTTTTT. Protein: CANKGDTGELFF.

The rearrangement joins TRBV30 to TRBJ2-3, with 9 bases fitting TRBD1. V trimming: 5 bases; J trimming: 1 base; junction bases outside the gene matches: 4. Germline CDR1 is GTSNPN and CDR2 is SVGIG (reference sequence). The CDR3 contains 14 residues. The CDR3 region has the DNA TGTGCCTGGGGGACAGGGAAGGGCACAGATACGCAGTATTTT. Translation gives CAWGTGKGTDTQYF. The full variable domain, its missing parts supplied by reference TRBV30 and TRBJ2-3, is SQTIHQWPATLVQPVGSPLSLECTVEGTSNPNLYWYRQAAGRGLQLLFYSVGIGQISSEVPQNLSASRPQDRQFILSSKKLLLSDSGFYLCAWGTGKGTDTQYFGPGTRLTVL.

The chain is built from TRBV13 and TRBJ2-5; 7 bases map to TRBD2. The CDR3 totals 16 residues. V shed 5 bases and J 5 bases; nucleotides not matched to a gene: 14. In germline, CDR1 is PRHDT, CDR2 FYEKMQ (reference sequence). DNA of the CDR3: TGTGCCAGCAGCCCCCGAGGTAGCGGGCACTACGAGACCCAGTACTTC. Translating gives CASSPRGSGHYETQYF.

The table lists this clone with a count of one. The rearrangement links TRBV5-1 to TRBJ2-7; D perhaps matches TRBD2 (6 bases). Germline CDR1 reads SGHRS; CDR2 reads YFSETQ. CDR3 length: 15 amino acids. Trimming removed 0 bases at V and 1 base at J, with 11 bases between. CDR3: CASSLGPGTSYEQYF. In DNA, the CDR3 is TGCGCCAGCAGCTTGGGGCCAGGGACTTCCTACGAGCAGTACTTC.

The chain's CDR3 is CASSLRGDNTEAFF. The CDR3 nucleotides are TGCGCCAGCAGCTTGAGGGGCGACAACACTGAAGCTTTCTTT. The rearrangement links TRBV5-1 to TRBJ1-1; the D gene is possibly TRBD1 (5 bases). V was clipped by 1 base and J by 2 bases, with 9 bases between them. The length of the CDR3 is 14 residues. Germline values: CDR1 SGHRS, CDR2 YFSETQ.

This clone has a single count. The rearrangement uses TRBV5-1 and TRBJ2-5, with D possibly TRBD1 on 6 matching bases. Germline V CDR1 and CDR2: SGHRS, YFSETQ. Trimming cost V 0 bases and J 3 bases, with 9 bases left between them. This CDR3 contains 14 residues. DNA for the CDR3: TGCGCCAGCAGCTTGGTTGCAGGGGAAGAGACCCAGTACTTC. Translation gives CASSLVAGEETQYF.

V is TRBV9 and J is TRBJ1-4; a possible D gene is TRBD1 (6 bases). Germline CDR1 SGDLS, CDR2 YYNGEE. V was cut by 3 bases and J by 3 bases, with 9 bases left in between. The CDR3 covers 14 residues. The CDR3 coding sequence is TGTGCCAGCAGCGCAGGGGTCCCTAATGAAAAACTGTTTTTT. It encodes CASSAGVPNEKLFF.

The rearrangement uses TRBV11-2 and TRBJ1-6; 7 positions match TRBD1. The CDR3 extends over 15 amino acids. The germline V gene has CDR1 SGHAT and CDR2 FQNNGV. J lost 9 bases, V lost 5 bases, and 10 bases had no gene match. CDR3 coding DNA: TGTGCCAGCAGCGCCATCGGACAGGCGATTTCACCCCTCCACTTT. It codes for CASSAIGQAISPLHF.

The sample holds one count of this clone. The chain recombines TRBV28 with TRBJ2-3; TRBD2 is a possible D gene (6 bases). CDR3 length: 13 amino acids. Germline V CDR1 and CDR2: MDHEN, SYDVKM. The ends were cut back, 8 bases at V and 2 bases at J, with 11 bases in the middle. CDR3 region: CASREFSTDTQYF. Written as DNA, the CDR3 is TGTGCCAGCCGGGAGTTCTCCACAGATACGCAGTATTTT.

This chain joins TRBV9 and TRBJ2-7, with no clear D. The CDR3 consists of 13 residues. Germline CDR1 is SGDLS and CDR2 is YYNGEE. V was trimmed by 4 bases and J by 1 base, leaving 9 bases between them. The CDR3 DNA sequence: TGTGCCAGCAGCCCCAGTAATTCCTACGAGCAGTACTTC. This translates into CASSPSNSYEQYF. The full variable domain, in which reference TRBV9 and TRBJ2-7 provide the parts outside the CDR3, is DSGVTQTPKHLITATGQRVTLRCSPRSGDLSVYWYQQSLDQGLQFLIQYYNGEERAKGNILERFSAQQFPDLHSELNLSSLELGDSALYFCASSPSNSYEQYFGPGTRLTVT.

The chain employs TRBV4-1 and TRBJ1-2; a possible D gene is TRBD1 (5 bases). The ends were cut back, 0 bases at V and 4 bases at J, with 6 bases in the middle. CDR3 size: 13 residues. Germline V gene sequence: CDR1 MGHRA, CDR2 YSYEKL. The CDR3 here is CASSQDGGYGYTF. Here the CDR3 DNA reads TGCGCCAGCAGCCAAGACGGGGGCTATGGCTACACCTTC.

V usage is TRBV5-4 and J usage is TRBJ1-2, with a tentative D call TRBD1 (5 bases). Germline CDR1 is SGHNT and CDR2 is YYREEE (reference sequence). The V end was cut by 1 base, the J end by 2 bases, with 6 bases between. There are 13 residues in the CDR3. In DNA form, the CDR3 reads TGTGCCAGCAGCTTGCAGGGAAACTATGGCTACACCTTC. This codes for CASSLQGNYGYTF.

The chain joins TRBV18 to TRBJ2-5; D not resolved. Per germline, CDR1 KGHSH and CDR2 LQKENI. Trimming took 1 base from V and 0 from J, leaving 9 bases between them. The length of the CDR3 is 15 residues. CDR3 protein: CASSPRGQNQETQYF. CDR3 nucleotides: TGTGCCAGCTCACCACGAGGCCAGAACCAAGAGACCCAGTACTTC.